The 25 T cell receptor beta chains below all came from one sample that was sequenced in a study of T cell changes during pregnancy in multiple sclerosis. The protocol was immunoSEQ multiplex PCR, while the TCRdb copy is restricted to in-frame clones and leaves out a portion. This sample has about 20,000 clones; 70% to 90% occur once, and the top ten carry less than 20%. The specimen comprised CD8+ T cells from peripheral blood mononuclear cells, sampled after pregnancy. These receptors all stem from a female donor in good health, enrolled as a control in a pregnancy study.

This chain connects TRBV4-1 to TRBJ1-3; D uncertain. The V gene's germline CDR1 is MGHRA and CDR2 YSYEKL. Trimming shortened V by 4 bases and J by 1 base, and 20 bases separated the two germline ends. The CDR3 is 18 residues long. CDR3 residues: CASSRAGGGGFSGNTIYF. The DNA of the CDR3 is TGCGCCAGCAGCCGCGCTGGTGGTGGAGGTTTTTCTGGAAACACCATATATTTT.

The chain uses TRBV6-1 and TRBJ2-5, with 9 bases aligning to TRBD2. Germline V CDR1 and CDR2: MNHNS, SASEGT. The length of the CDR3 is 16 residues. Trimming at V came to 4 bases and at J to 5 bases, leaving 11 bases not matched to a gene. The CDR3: CASSGWREGFGETQYF. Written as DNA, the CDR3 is TGTGCCAGCAGTGGCTGGCGGGAGGGCTTTGGGGAGACCCAGTACTTC.

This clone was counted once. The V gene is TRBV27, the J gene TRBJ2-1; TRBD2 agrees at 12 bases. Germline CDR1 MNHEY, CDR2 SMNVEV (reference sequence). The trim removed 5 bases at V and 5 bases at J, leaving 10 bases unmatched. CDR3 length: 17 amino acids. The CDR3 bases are TGTGCCAGCAGTCCTCGACCGGGACTAGCGGGCGACAATGAGCAGTTCTTC. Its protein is CASSPRPGLAGDNEQFF.

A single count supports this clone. CDR3: CASTIRGTSNSEQYF. The CDR3 region has the DNA TGTGCCAGCACCATCCGAGGGACTAGTAACTCCGAGCAGTACTTC. The rearrangement uses TRBV27 and TRBJ2-7; 8 nucleotides align to TRBD2. Per germline, CDR1 MNHEY and CDR2 SMNVEV (reference sequence). The V segment lost 7 bases and the J segment 6 bases; nucleotides outside the gene matches: 14. CDR3 length: 15 amino acids.

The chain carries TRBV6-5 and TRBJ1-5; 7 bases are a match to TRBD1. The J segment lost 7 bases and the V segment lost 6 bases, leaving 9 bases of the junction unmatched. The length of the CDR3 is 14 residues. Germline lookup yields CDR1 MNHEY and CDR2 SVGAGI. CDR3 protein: CASSPGGAGQPQHF. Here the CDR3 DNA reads TGTGCCAGCAGCCCAGGGGGTGCGGGGCAGCCCCAGCATTTT.

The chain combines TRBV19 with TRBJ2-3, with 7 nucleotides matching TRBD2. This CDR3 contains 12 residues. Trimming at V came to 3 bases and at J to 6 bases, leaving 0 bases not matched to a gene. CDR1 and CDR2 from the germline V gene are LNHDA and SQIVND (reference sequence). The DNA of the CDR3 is TGTGCCAGTAGTATGGGGGGGGATACGCAGTATTTT. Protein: CASSMGGDTQYF.

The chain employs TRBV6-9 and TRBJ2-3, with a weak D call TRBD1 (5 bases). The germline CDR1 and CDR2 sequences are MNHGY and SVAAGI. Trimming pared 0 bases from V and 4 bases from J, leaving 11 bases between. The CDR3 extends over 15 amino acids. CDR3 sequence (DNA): TGTGCCAGCAGTTATTCGGGGCAGGGCGCAGATACGCAGTATTTT. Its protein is CASSYSGQGADTQYF.

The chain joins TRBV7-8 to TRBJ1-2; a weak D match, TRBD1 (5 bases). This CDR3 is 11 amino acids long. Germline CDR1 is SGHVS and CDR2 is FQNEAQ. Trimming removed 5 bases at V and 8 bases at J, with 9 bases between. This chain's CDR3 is CASSPGSGYTF. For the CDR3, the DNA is TGTGCCAGCAGCCCAGGGTCGGGCTACACCTTC.

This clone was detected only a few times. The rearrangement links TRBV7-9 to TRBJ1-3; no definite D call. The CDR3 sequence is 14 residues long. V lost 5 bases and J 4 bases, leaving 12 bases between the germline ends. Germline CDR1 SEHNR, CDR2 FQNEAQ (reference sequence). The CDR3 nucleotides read TGTGCCAGCAGCCAAGGACTAGTCGGAAACACCATATATTTT. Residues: CASSQGLVGNTIYF. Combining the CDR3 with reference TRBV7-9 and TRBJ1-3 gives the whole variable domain DTGVSQNPRHKITKRGQNVTFRCDPISEHNRLYWYRQTLGQGPEFLTYFQNEAQLEKSRLLSDRFSAERPKGSFSTLEIQRTEQGDSAMYLCASSQGLVGNTIYFGEGSWLTVV.

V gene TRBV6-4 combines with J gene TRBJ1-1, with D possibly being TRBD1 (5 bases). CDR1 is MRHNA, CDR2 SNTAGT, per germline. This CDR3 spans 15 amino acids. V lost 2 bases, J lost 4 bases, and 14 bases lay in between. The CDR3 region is CASSDGQGGSTEAFF. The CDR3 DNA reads TGTGCCAGCAGTGACGGGCAGGGCGGCAGCACTGAAGCTTTCTTT.

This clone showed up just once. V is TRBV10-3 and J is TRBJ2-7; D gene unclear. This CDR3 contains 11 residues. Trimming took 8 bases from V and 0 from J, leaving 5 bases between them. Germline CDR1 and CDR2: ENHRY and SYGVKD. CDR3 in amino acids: CAIGSSYEQYF. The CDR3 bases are TGTGCCATCGGCTCCTCCTACGAGCAGTACTTC.

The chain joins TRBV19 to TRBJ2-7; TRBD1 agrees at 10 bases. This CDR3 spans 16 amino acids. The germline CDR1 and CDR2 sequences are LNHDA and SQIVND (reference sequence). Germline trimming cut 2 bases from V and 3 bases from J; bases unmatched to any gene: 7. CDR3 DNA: TGTGCCAGTAGTATATCCGGGACAGGGGTTCTCTACGAGCAGTACTTC. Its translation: CASSISGTGVLYEQYF.

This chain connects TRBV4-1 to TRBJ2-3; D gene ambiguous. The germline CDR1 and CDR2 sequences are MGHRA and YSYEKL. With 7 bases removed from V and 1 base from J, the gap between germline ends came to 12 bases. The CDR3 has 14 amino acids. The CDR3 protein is CASKLLFGTDTQYF. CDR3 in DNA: TGCGCCAGCAAATTACTCTTCGGCACAGATACGCAGTATTTT.

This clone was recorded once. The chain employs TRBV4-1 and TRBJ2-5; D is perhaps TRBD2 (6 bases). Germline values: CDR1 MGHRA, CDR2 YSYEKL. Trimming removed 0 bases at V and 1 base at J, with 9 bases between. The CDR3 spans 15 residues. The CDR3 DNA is TGCGCCAGCAGCCAAGAGGGGACTTTCCAAGAGACCCAGTACTTC. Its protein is CASSQEGTFQETQYF.

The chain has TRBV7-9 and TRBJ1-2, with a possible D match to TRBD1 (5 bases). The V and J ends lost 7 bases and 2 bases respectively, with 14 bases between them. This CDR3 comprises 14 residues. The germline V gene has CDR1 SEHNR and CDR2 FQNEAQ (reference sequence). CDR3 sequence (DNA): TGTGCCAGCACTTCCGCAGGGCGGAACTATGGCTACACCTTC. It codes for CASTSAGRNYGYTF.

The CDR3 DNA sequence: TGTGCCAGCTCACCAGCCGGGCCGGGATGGGGAACTAATGAAAAACTGTTTTTT. As protein: CASSPAGPGWGTNEKLFF. V gene TRBV18 combines with J gene TRBJ1-4; D not resolved. This CDR3 contains 18 residues. V was shortened by 2 bases and J by 1 base, with 17 bases between the two germline ends. CDR1 and CDR2 from the germline V gene are KGHSH and LQKENI.

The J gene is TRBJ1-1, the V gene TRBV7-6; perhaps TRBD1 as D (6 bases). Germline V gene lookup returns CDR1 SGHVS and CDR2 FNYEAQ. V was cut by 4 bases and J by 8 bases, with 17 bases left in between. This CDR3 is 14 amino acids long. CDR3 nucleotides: TGTGCCAGCAGCTCCGATATAACTCAGGGGGAAGCTTTCTTT. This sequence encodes CASSSDITQGEAFF.

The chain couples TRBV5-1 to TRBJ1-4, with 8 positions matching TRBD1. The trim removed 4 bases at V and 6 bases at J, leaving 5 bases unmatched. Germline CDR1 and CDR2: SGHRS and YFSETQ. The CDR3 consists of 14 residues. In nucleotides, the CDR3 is TGCGCCAGCAGCAGGGACAGGTGGGATGAAAAACTGTTTTTT. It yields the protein CASSRDRWDEKLFF.

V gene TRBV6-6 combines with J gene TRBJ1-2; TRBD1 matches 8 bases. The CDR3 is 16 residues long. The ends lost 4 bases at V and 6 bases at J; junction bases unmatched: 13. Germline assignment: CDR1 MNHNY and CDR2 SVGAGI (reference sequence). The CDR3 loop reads CASSWSRGQYVNGYTF. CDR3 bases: TGTGCCAGCAGTTGGTCCAGGGGGCAGTATGTCAATGGCTACACCTTC.

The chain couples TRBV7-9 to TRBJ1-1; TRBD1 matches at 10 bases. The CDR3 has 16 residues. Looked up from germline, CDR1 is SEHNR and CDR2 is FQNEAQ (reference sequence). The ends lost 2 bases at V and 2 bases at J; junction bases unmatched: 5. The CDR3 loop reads CASSLLGTGVNTEAFF. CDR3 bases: TGTGCCAGCAGCTTACTGGGGACAGGGGTCAACACTGAAGCTTTCTTT.

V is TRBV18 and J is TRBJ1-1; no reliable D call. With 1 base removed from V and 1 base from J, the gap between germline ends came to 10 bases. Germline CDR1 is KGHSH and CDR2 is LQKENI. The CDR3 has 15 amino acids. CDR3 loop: CASSPLGETNTEAFF. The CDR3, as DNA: TGTGCCAGCTCACCACTCGGGGAAACGAACACTGAAGCTTTCTTT.

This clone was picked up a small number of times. CDR3 sequence (DNA): TGTGCCAGCAGTTTATCGCGAGACAGGAGAGATCAGCCCCAGCATTTT. Protein product: CASSLSRDRRDQPQHF. The chain recombines TRBV27 with TRBJ1-5; a weak D match, TRBD1 (6 bases). Germline CDR1 and CDR2: MNHEY and SMNVEV (reference sequence). The V end lost 0 bases, the J end lost 5 bases, and 14 bases lay between the germline ends. CDR3 length: 16 residues.

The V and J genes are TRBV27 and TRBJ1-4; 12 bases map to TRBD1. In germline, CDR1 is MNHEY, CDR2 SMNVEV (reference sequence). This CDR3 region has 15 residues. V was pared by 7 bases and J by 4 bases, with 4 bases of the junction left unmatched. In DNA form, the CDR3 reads TGTGCCAGCAAGGGACAGGGGGCTGTTAATGAAAAACTGTTTTTT. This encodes CASKGQGAVNEKLFF.

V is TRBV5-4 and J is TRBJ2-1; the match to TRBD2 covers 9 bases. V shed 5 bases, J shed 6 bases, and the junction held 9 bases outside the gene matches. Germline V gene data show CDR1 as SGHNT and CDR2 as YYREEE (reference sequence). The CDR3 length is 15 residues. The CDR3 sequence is CASRDSGSVFNEQFF. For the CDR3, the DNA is TGTGCCAGCAGGGATAGCGGGAGCGTATTCAATGAGCAGTTCTTC.

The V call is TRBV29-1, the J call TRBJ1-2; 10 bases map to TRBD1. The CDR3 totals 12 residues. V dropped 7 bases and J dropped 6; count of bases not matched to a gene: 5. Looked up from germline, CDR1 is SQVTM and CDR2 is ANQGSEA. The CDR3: CSAWTGGNGYTF. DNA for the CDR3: TGCAGCGCCTGGACAGGGGGTAATGGCTACACCTTC.